The 18 T cell receptor beta chains reported below all come from one sample, sequenced in a study of blood T cell repertoires in COVID-19. Produced via immunoSEQ multiplex PCR; TCRdb's table is partial and in-frame only. Of 80,000 to 95,000 clones listed, approximately 85% were seen once; the top ten hold 6% to 8.5%. Sequenced sample: peripheral blood. These receptor sequences come from a man between 65 and 80 years old with acute or convalescent COVID-19.

J is TRBJ1-4 and V is TRBV10-3; unclear D gene. The germline CDR1 and CDR2 sequences are ENHRY and SYGVKD. There are 16 residues in the CDR3. Trimming pared 3 bases from V and 10 bases from J, leaving 21 bases between. CDR3 bases: TGTGCCATCAGTGATGAGTCGGCCAGGCCAGGAGGAAAACTGTTTTTT. This translates into CAISDESARPGGKLFF.

This sequence joins TRBV19 and TRBJ1-1, with a tentative D call TRBD1 (5 bases). The germline V gene encodes CDR1 LNHDA and CDR2 SQIVND (reference sequence). The V and J ends lost 3 bases and 1 base respectively, with 15 bases between them. CDR3 length: 16 amino acids. The CDR3 protein is CASSMRGGPQNTEAFF. CDR3 bases: TGTGCCAGTAGTATGAGGGGAGGGCCTCAGAACACTGAAGCTTTCTTT.

This clone showed up just once. This rearrangement joins TRBV2 to TRBJ2-1; weak D call: TRBD1 (5 bases). V was cut by 4 bases and J by 11 bases, with 15 bases left in between. This CDR3 has 13 residues. CDR1 is SNHLY and CDR2 is FYNNEI in the germline V gene. Written as DNA, the CDR3 is TGTGCCAGCAGTGCTGACAGCCTAATGAAGCAGTTCTTC. It yields the protein CASSADSLMKQFF.

The chain combines TRBV7-8 with TRBJ1-6; 8 nucleotides line up with TRBD1. Trimming removed 3 bases from V and 9 bases from J; junction bases left unmatched: 10. Germline CDR1 and CDR2: SGHVS and FQNEAQ. The CDR3 is 16 residues long. The CDR3 bases are TGTGCCAGCAGCTTTCCTCGCAGGGGGCTGGTTTCACCCCTCCACTTT. This codes for CASSFPRRGLVSPLHF. The full variable domain, in which reference TRBV7-8 and TRBJ1-6 provide the parts outside the CDR3, is GAGVSQSPRYKVAKRGQDVALRCDPISGHVSLFWYQQALGQGPEFLTYFQNEAQLDKSGLPSDRFFAERPEGSVSTLKIQRTQQEDSAVYLCASSFPRRGLVSPLHFGNGTRLTVT.

V is TRBV3-1 (or the pseudogene TRBV3-2) and J is TRBJ1-1, with 7 positions matching TRBD1. CDR1 is LGHDT and CDR2 is YNNKEL in the germline V gene (reference sequence). Trimming cost V 4 bases and J 5 bases; bases outside gene matches: 16. The CDR3 length is 17 residues. CDR3 protein: CASSPTGTDFAQTEAFF. CDR3 DNA sequence: TGTGCCAGCAGCCCAACCGGGACAGATTTCGCTCAGACTGAAGCTTTCTTT.

This clone was observed once. The genes are TRBV10-2 and TRBJ1-6; 11 nucleotides align to TRBD1. The CDR3 spans 17 residues. In germline, CDR1 is WSHSY, CDR2 SAAADI. After removal of 2 bases from V and 5 bases from J, the junction contained 5 bases not matched to a gene. The DNA for the CDR3 is TGCGCCAGCAGTGAGGGACAGGGGGCAGCAAATAATTCACCCCTCCACTTT. As protein: CASSEGQGAANNSPLHF.

The J gene is TRBJ1-5, the V gene TRBV19; D not resolved. This CDR3 region has 16 residues. CDR1 and CDR2 from the germline V gene are LNHDA and SQIVND (reference sequence). V was shortened by 4 bases and J by 4 bases, with 17 bases between the two germline ends. The CDR3 nucleotides are TGTGCCAGTAGTACGGTAGAGCTTTCCCCAAATCAGCCCCAGCATTTT. This sequence encodes CASSTVELSPNQPQHF.

This sequence joins TRBV6-2 or TRBV6-3 and TRBJ2-1, with D possibly TRBD1 on 5 matching bases. Germline CDR1 reads MNHEY; CDR2 reads SVGEGT. The CDR3 has 15 residues. V was pared by 2 bases and J by 0 bases, with 8 bases between. The CDR3 region is CASSYGAPSYNEQFF. The CDR3 nucleotides are TGTGCCAGCAGTTACGGGGCTCCCTCCTACAATGAGCAGTTCTTC.

This clone has a handful of counts. This sequence joins TRBV10-3 and TRBJ1-6, with a possible D match to TRBD1 (5 bases). This CDR3 is built from 15 residues. Trimming stripped 4 bases from V and 6 bases from J, with 13 bases between. Germline CDR1 reads ENHRY; CDR2 reads SYGVKD. CDR3 nucleotides: TGTGCCATCAGTGCGGTAGGGGTTGGTAATTCACCCCTCCACTTT. Its protein is CAISAVGVGNSPLHF.

The chain carries TRBV9 and TRBJ2-1; TRBD1 aligns across 7 bases. Germline assignment: CDR1 SGDLS and CDR2 YYNGEE. This CDR3 is 16 amino acids long. V shed 1 base, J shed 7 bases, and the junction held 11 bases outside the gene matches. The CDR3 sequence is CASSVSGTAKANEQFF. The CDR3 DNA sequence: TGTGCCAGCAGCGTATCGGGGACAGCAAAAGCAAATGAGCAGTTCTTC.

The chain is built from TRBV12-3 or TRBV12-4 and TRBJ1-2; D is unclear. Trimming took 4 bases from V and 6 from J, leaving 9 bases between them. The CDR3 runs to 12 residues. The CDR3 is CASSSNTDGYTF. The CDR3 DNA sequence: TGTGCCAGCAGTTCGAATACAGATGGCTACACCTTC.

In this sample, this clone turned up once. The genes are TRBV7-9 and TRBJ1-2; D is unclear. Germline lookup yields CDR1 SEHNR and CDR2 FQNEAQ (reference sequence). The CDR3 is 13 amino acids. V was pared by 3 bases and J by 4 bases, with 9 bases between. Written as DNA, the CDR3 is TGTGCCAGCAGCTTTGGGCAGGTCTATGGCTACACCTTC. Protein product: CASSFGQVYGYTF.

V and J are TRBV15 and TRBJ2-7; possible D gene TRBD1, 6 bases. Germline V gene data show CDR1 as LNHNV and CDR2 as YYDKDF (reference sequence). The CDR3 runs 15 residues. V was pared by 3 bases and J by 3 bases, with 15 bases between. The CDR3 bases are TGTGCCACCAGCAGGGAACAGGGACAAAGCTACGAGCAGTACTTC. As protein: CATSREQGQSYEQYF.

Written as DNA, the CDR3 is TGTGCCAGCAGCCCCGCCGGTGCCCTAGCCAAAAACATTCAGTACTTC. It specifies CASSPAGALAKNIQYF. The V gene is TRBV6-2 or TRBV6-3, the J gene TRBJ2-4; no clear D. Trimming cost V 6 bases and J 0 bases, with 15 bases left between them. The CDR3 has 16 amino acids. Germline lookup yields CDR1 MNHEY and CDR2 SVGEGT.

CDR3 residues: CASSYSPQGGTF. The CDR3 region has the DNA TGTGCCAGCAGTTACTCGCCCCAGGGTGGCACCTTC. This chain joins TRBV6-2 or TRBV6-3 and TRBJ1-2; tentative D call: TRBD1 (5 bases). This CDR3 is built from 12 residues. Trimming removed 0 bases from V and 13 bases from J, with 12 bases in between. The germline CDR1 and CDR2 sequences are MNHEY and SVGEGT.

The rearrangement joins TRBV5-4 to TRBJ1-6; the match to TRBD1 covers 9 bases. CDR1 and CDR2 from the germline V gene are SGHNT and YYREEE (reference sequence). The CDR3 has 15 residues. J was trimmed by 6 bases and V by 2 bases; bases with no gene match: 3. The CDR3 DNA is TGTGCCAGCAGCTTAAACAGGGGGCTTAATTCACCCCTCCACTTT. This codes for CASSLNRGLNSPLHF.

This clone was found a few times. The rearrangement uses TRBV18 and TRBJ1-6; 7 bases are a match to TRBD1. CDR3 length: 15 amino acids. V shed 3 bases and J 7 bases; nucleotides not matched to a gene: 6. Germline assignment: CDR1 KGHSH and CDR2 LQKENI. For the CDR3, the DNA is TGTGCCAGCTCACCGACAGGGTTGGGCAATTCACCCCTCCACTTT. It translates to CASSPTGLGNSPLHF.

V usage is TRBV4-1 and J usage is TRBJ1-1; 7 nucleotides match TRBD1. The CDR3 contains 15 residues. Germline CDR1 and CDR2: MGHRA and YSYEKL. V shed 4 bases, J shed 7 bases, and the junction held 12 bases outside the gene matches. The CDR3: CASSPRRQGSLEAFF. The CDR3 DNA sequence: TGCGCCAGCAGCCCTCGTCGACAGGGAAGTCTTGAAGCTTTCTTT.